A selection of T cell receptor beta chains follows, all from one sample in a study of cytomegalovirus exposure and HLA in healthy donors. Only in-frame clones appear in the TCRdb table, and some are missing; sequencing was by immunoSEQ multiplex PCR. The sample yields under 200,000 clones, about 96% seen once. The sequenced sample consisted of PBMCs. These receptors were taken from a woman younger than 35 in good health and CMV-seronegative. CDR3s include the opening cysteine and the closing phenylalanine or tryptophan. A D gene is named only where the DNA matches it firmly. The listing skips clone size in some rows; elsewhere it reads once, few, many or a size class.

TRBJ1-5 - - TRBV6-6 TGTGCCAGCAAAAAGGACGGGATTGGGAATCAGCCCCAGCATTTT CASKKDGIGNQPQHF
TRBJ1-6 - - TRBV6-1 TGTGCCAGCAGTGAAGCCTTTCGGGCCCTCCACTTT CASSEAFRALHF
TRBJ1-2 - - TRBV18 TGTGCCAGCTCACCGGCGGGGGGGAATGGCTACACCTTC CASSPAGGNGYTF
TRBJ2-1 - TRBD2 TRBV9 TGTGCCAGCAGCGTAGATGGCGGAGCGGGGGCCTACAATGAGCAGTTCTTC CASSVDGGAGAYNEQFF
TRBJ2-3 - TRBD2 TRBV9 TGTGCCAGCAGCGTACTCGCTAGCGGGGGACGTACAGATACGCAGTATTTT CASSVLASGGRTDTQYF
TRBJ2-5 - TRBD2 TRBV19 TGTGCCAGTAGTAGGTTACTAGCGGGGGTTTTAGAGACCCAGTACTTC CASSRLLAGVLETQYF
TRBJ2-5 - TRBD1 TRBV7-2 TGTGCCAGCAGCTTATCAGGGGGTGAGACCCAGTACTTC CASSLSGGETQYF
TRBJ2-7 - - TRBV6-6 TGTGCCAGCAGTCCCCTTCCCTACGAGCAGTACTTC CASSPLPYEQYF
TRBJ2-5 - - TRBV6-5 TGTGCCAGCAGTTACTATGGCGGGGCGGAGACCCAGTACTTC CASSYYGGAETQYF
TRBJ2-2 - TRBD1 TRBV15 TGTGCCACCAGCAGAGATGTGGGACAGGGGGCCGCCGGGGAGCTGTTTTTT CATSRDVGQGAAGELFF
TRBJ1-1 - - TRBV18 TGTGCCAGCTCACCACTGGAGGGGGGGAGGACTGAAGCTTTCTTT CASSPLEGGRTEAFF
TRBJ2-7 - - TRBV7-2 TGTGCCAGCAGCTTATCCCTTTACGAGCAGTACTTC CASSLSLYEQYF
TRBJ2-3 once - TRBV7-3 TGTGCCAGCAGCTTAACGGGGGCCCCCCCCACAGATACGCAGTATTTT CASSLTGAPPTDTQYF
TRBJ2-1 - - TRBV6-4 TGTGCCAGCAGTGACCACGGTGGGGGACTCACCTACAATGAGCAGTTCTTC CASSDHGGGLTYNEQFF
TRBJ1-2 - - TRBV9 TGTGCCAGCAGCGCGCCTCCTGGGAGCCCTAACTATGGCTACACCTTC CASSAPPGSPNYGYTF
TRBJ1-1 - - TRBV6-1 TGTGCCAGCAGTGATTTAGATAGAACTGAAGCTTTCTTT CASSDLDRTEAFF
TRBJ1-2 - TRBD1 TRBV10-3 TGTGCCATCAGGGACAGGGGGGCTAACTATGGCTACACCTTC CAIRDRGANYGYTF
TRBJ2-3 - TRBD2 TRBV4-1 TGCGCCAGCAGCCAATCCCTAGCGGGGAGCACAGATACGCAGTATTTT CASSQSLAGSTDTQYF
TRBJ2-3 - TRBD2 TRBV13 TGTGCCAGCGGGGAGCGGGGGGTCACAGATACGCAGTATTTT CASGERGVTDTQYF
TRBJ2-2 - TRBD1 TRBV28 TGTGCCAGCAGTTTATTGGGGGACAGGGGGGCAACCGGGGAGCTGTTTTTT CASSLLGDRGATGELFF
TRBJ2-7 - - TRBV5-1 TGCGCCAGCAGCTTGCAACAGGGTGGGCCCTACGAGCAGTACTTC CASSLQQGGPYEQYF
TRBJ1-1 - TRBD1 TRBV5-1 TGCGCCAGCAGCCCGGGACAGCGATGGCCACGTGAAGCTTTCTTT CASSPGQRWPREAFF